The clone carrying this T cell receptor (beta chain) was observed once. TCRdb's table, derived via immunoSEQ multiplex PCR, lists solely in-frame clones and lacks some. Here the sample spans 75,000 to 90,000 clones, roughly 94% being singletons. These data originate in a study of technical replicates of blood from a few donors. CDR3 length equals 12 residues. In germline, CDR1 is SQVTM, CDR2 ANQGSEA. V lost 6 bases, J lost 3 bases, and 3 bases stayed unmatched. This clonotype originated in a human donor in good health. The specimen was T cells isolated from PBMCs. J is TRBJ2-7 and V is TRBV29-1; 9 bases agree with TRBD1. CDR3 amino acids: CSVPGQGYEQYF. The CDR3 DNA reads TGCAGCGTCCCGGGACAGGGCTACGAGCAGTACTTC.